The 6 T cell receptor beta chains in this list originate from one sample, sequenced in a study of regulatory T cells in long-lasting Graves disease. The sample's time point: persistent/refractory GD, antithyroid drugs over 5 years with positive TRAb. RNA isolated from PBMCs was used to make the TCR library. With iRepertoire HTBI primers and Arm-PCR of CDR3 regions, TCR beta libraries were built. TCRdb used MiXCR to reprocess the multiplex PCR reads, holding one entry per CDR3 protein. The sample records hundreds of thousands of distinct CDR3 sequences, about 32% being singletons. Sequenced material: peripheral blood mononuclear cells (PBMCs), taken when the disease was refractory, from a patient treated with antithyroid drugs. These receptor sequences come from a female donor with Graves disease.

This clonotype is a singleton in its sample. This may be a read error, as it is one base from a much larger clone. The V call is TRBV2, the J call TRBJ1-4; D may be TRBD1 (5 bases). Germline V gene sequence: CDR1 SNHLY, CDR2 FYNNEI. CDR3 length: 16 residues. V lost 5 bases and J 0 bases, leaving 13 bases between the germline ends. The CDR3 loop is CASSKFRVATNEKLFF. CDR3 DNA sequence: TGTGCCAGCAGTAAATTCAGGGTCGCAACTAATGAAAAACTGTTTTTT.

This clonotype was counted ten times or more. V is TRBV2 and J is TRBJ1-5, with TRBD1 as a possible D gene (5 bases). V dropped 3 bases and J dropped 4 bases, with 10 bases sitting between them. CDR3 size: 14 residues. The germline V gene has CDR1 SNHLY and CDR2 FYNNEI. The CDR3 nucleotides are TGTGCCAGCAGTGATGGGAACAGGAATCAGCCCCAGCATTTT. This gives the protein CASSDGNRNQPQHF. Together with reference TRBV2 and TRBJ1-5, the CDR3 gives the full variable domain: EPEVTQTPSHQVTQMGQEVILRCVPISNHLYFYWYRQILGQKVEFLVSFYNNEISEKSEIFDDQFSVERPDGSNFTLKIRSTKLEDSAMYFCASSDGNRNQPQHFGDGTRLSIL.

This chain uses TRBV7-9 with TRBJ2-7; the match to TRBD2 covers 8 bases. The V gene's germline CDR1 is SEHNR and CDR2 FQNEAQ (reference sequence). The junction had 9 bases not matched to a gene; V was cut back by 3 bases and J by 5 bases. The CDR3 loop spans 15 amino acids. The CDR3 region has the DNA TGTGCCAGCAGCTTTTTCAGCGGGAGTACCCACGAGCAGTACTTC. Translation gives CASSFFSGSTHEQYF. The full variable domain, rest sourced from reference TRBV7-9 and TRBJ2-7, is DTGVSQNPRHKITKRGQNVTFRCDPISEHNRLYWYRQTLGQGPEFLTYFQNEAQLEKSRLLSDRFSAERPKGSFSTLEIQRTEQGDSAMYLCASSFFSGSTHEQYFGPGTRLTVT.

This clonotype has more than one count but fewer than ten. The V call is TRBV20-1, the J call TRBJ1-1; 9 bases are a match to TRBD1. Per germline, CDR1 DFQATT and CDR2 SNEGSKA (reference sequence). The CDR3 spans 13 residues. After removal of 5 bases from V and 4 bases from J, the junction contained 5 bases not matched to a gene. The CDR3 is CSADDRGTTEAFF. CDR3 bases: TGCAGTGCTGACGACAGGGGGACCACTGAAGCTTTCTTT.

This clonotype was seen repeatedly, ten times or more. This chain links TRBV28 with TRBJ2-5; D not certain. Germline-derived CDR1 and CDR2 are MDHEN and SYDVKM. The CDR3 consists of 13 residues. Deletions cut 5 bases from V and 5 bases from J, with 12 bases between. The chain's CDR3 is CASSLWSGETQYF. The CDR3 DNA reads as TGTGCCAGCAGTCTTTGGTCCGGGGAGACCCAGTACTTC.

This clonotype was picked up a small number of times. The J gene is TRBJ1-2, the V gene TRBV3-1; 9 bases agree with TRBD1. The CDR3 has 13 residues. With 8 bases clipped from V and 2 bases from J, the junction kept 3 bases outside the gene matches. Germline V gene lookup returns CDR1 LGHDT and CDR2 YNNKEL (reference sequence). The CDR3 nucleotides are TGTGCCAGCCGACAGGGGGGAAACTATGGCTACACCTTC. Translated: CASRQGGNYGYTF.